The next 20 T cell receptor beta chains were all read from a single sample in a study of control samples from healthy donors and cancer patients. Assay: immunoSEQ multiplex PCR; the TCRdb copy retains only in-frame clones and omits some. Among fewer than 200,000 clones, around 93% were seen once, and the ten largest hold 4.1%. The source material was blood. All receptors derive from a woman in her fifties or sixties in good health.

This rearrangement joins TRBV6-6 to TRBJ2-7; the D gene is possibly TRBD1 (6 bases). Trimming shortened V by 5 bases and J by 3 bases, and 14 bases separated the two germline ends. The CDR3 contains 14 residues. Germline lookup yields CDR1 MNHNY and CDR2 SVGAGI (reference sequence). CDR3 loop: CASSARDTYYEQYF. The CDR3 DNA sequence: TGTGCCAGCAGTGCCCGGGACACGTACTACGAGCAGTACTTC.

CDR3 sequence reads: CASSHTGVSGNTIYF. CDR3 nucleotide sequence: TGTGCCAGCAGCCATACAGGGGTCTCTGGAAACACCATATATTTT. V gene TRBV3-1 (or the pseudogene TRBV3-2) combines with J gene TRBJ1-3; 7 positions match TRBD1. This CDR3 has 15 amino acids. Trimming removed 3 bases from V and 0 bases from J; junction bases left unmatched: 2. From germline, CDR1 is LGHDT and CDR2 YNNKEL (reference sequence).

The chain couples TRBV14 to TRBJ1-2; maybe TRBD1 (5 bases). Trimming left V 2 bases short and J 6 bases short, with 10 bases between. This CDR3 is 13 amino acids long. CDR1 is SGHDN, CDR2 FVKESK, per germline. The CDR3 loop is CASSQPGIHGYTF. CDR3 sequence (DNA): TGTGCCAGCAGCCAACCAGGGATTCATGGCTACACCTTC. The full variable domain, completed using reference TRBV14 and TRBJ1-2, is EAGVTQFPSHSVIEKGQTVTLRCDPISGHDNLYWYRRVMGKEIKFLLHFVKESKQDESGMPNNRFLAERTGGTYSTLKVQPAELEDSGVYFCASSQPGIHGYTFGSGTRLTVV.

The chain couples TRBV10-3 to TRBJ2-2; D unclear. Germline assignment: CDR1 ENHRY and CDR2 SYGVKD. Trimming cost V 11 bases and J 0 bases, with 10 bases left between them. The CDR3 spans 13 residues. The CDR3: CASQGPNTGELFF. The CDR3 DNA sequence: TGTGCCTCACAAGGACCGAACACCGGGGAGCTGTTTTTT.

The genes are TRBV11-2 and TRBJ1-2, with D unclear. Deletions cut 2 bases from V and 8 bases from J, with 15 bases between. The V gene's germline CDR1 is SGHAT and CDR2 FQNNGV. The CDR3 has 14 residues. In DNA, the CDR3 is TGTGCCAGCAGCTTAACCACACGGGGTTCGGGCTACACCTTC. As protein: CASSLTTRGSGYTF. Variable domain in full (rest from reference TRBV11-2 and TRBJ1-2): EAGVAQSPRYKIIEKRQSVAFWCNPISGHATLYWYQQILGQGPKLLIQFQNNGVVDDSQLPKDRFSAERLKGVDSTLKIQPAKLEDSAVYLCASSLTTRGSGYTFGSGTRLTVV.

This chain connects TRBV21-1 to TRBJ1-4. TRBV21-1 is annotated as a pseudogene. CDR3 length equals 14 residues. The CDR3 sequence is CASRSGPINEKLFF. Here the CDR3 DNA reads TGTGCCAGCAGGAGCGGGCCGATTAATGAAAAACTGTTTTTT.

This chain uses TRBV29-1 with TRBJ2-1, with D unclear. CDR3 length: 14 residues. Germline lookup yields CDR1 SQVTM and CDR2 ANQGSEA. Trimming left V 7 bases short and J 8 bases short, with 21 bases between. DNA of the CDR3: TGCAGCGGGGCCTTTAGGCTAAGAAGTGATGAGCAGTTCTTC. Protein: CSGAFRLRSDEQFF.

This rearrangement joins TRBV6-2 or TRBV6-3 to TRBJ2-7, with TRBD2 matching over 13 bases. Trimming took 4 bases from V and 3 from J; bases not matched to a gene: 3. The length of the CDR3 is 15 residues. Germline V lookup: CDR1 MNHEY, CDR2 SVGEGT. The CDR3 DNA sequence: TGTGCCAGCAGTTCGACTAGCGGGGGGTACTACGAGCAGTACTTC. Amino acid sequence: CASSSTSGGYYEQYF.

The rearrangement links TRBV7-9 to TRBJ2-2; 8 positions match TRBD1. The germline CDR1 and CDR2 sequences are SEHNR and FQNEAQ (reference sequence). The junction had 4 bases not matched to a gene; V was cut back by 3 bases and J by 4 bases. The CDR3 spans 15 residues. In DNA form, the CDR3 reads TGTGCCAGCAGCTTCGGGACAGGAATCACCGGGGAGCTGTTTTTT. Its translation: CASSFGTGITGELFF.

J is TRBJ2-4 and V is TRBV3-1 (or the pseudogene TRBV3-2); D could derive from TRBD1 or TRBD2 (6 bases each). CDR1 and CDR2 (germline): LGHDT, YNNKEL (reference sequence). CDR3 length: 20 residues. Trimming took off 0 bases at V and 2 bases at J, with 23 bases between the two ends. CDR3 sequence: CASSQEWRGASKITKNIQYF. DNA of the CDR3: TGTGCCAGCAGCCAAGAGTGGAGGGGGGCCTCGAAAATCACCAAAAACATTCAGTACTTC.

The rearrangement links TRBV27 to TRBJ2-2; 11 nucleotides align to TRBD1. Per germline, CDR1 MNHEY and CDR2 SMNVEV (reference sequence). There are 17 residues in the CDR3. Trimming at V came to 8 bases and at J to 2 bases, leaving 10 bases not matched to a gene. The CDR3 DNA follows: TGTGCCAGCCGCCGGGACAGGGGGGTCGGTAACACCGGGGAGCTGTTTTTT. Residues: CASRRDRGVGNTGELFF.

The CDR3 coding sequence is TGTGCTAGTGCCAGAGGGGGGACGGAAATTGAAAAACTGTTTTTT. Protein sequence: CASARGGTEIEKLFF. V gene TRBV12-5 combines with J gene TRBJ1-4; D is possibly TRBD1 (6 bases). V was shortened by 7 bases and J by 7 bases, with 19 bases between the two germline ends. The length of the CDR3 is 15 residues. Per the germline V gene, CDR1 is LGHNT and CDR2 is FRNRAP. Supplemented by reference TRBV12-5 and TRBJ1-4, the full variable domain reads DARVTQTPRHKVTEMGQEVTMRCQPILGHNTVFWYRQTMMQGLELLAYFRNRAPLDDSGMPKDRFSAEMPDATLATLKIQPSEPRDSAVYFCASARGGTEIEKLFFGSGTQLSVL.

Points on this clone: This sample includes further DNA sequences coding for the same CDR3. The rearrangement links TRBV5-6 to TRBJ1-1, with D possibly matching TRBD1 (5 bases). CDR1 SGHDT and CDR2 YYEEEE come from the germline V gene. The V end was cut by 1 base, the J end by 7 bases, with 17 bases between. The CDR3 consists of 15 residues. The CDR3, as DNA: TGTGCCAGCAGCTTGAGGACGGGCCTGGGGGATGAAGCTTTCTTT. Amino acids: CASSLRTGLGDEAFF.

This sequence joins TRBV4-3 and TRBJ1-2; 9 bases fit TRBD1. The germline V gene has CDR1 LGHNA and CDR2 YSLEER. CDR3 length equals 17 residues. V lost 4 bases and J lost 7; bases outside the gene matches: 16. CDR3 nucleotides: TGCGCCAGCAGCCGAACAGGGGGCGCGAGGTCCCCAGGTGGCTACACCTTC. Amino acid sequence: CASSRTGGARSPGGYTF.

The rearrangement joins TRBV7-9 to TRBJ2-1, with 10 positions matching TRBD1. CDR3 length equals 15 residues. Germline assignment: CDR1 SEHNR and CDR2 FQNEAQ (reference sequence). V was clipped by 3 bases and J by 6 bases; unmatched bases: 5. CDR3 nucleotide sequence: TGTGCCAGCAGCTTGGCGGGACAGGGGACCAATGAGCAGTTCTTC. This translates into CASSLAGQGTNEQFF.

This clone was seen only a few times. The same CDR3 is also encoded by other DNA sequences in this sample. The CDR3: CANTSGGGPPDTQYF. The CDR3, as DNA: TGCGCCAACACATCGGGCGGGGGCCCCCCAGATACGCAGTATTTT. The gene calls are TRBV5-1 and TRBJ2-3; TRBD2 might be the D (7 bases). The CDR3 spans 15 residues. V was pared by 9 bases and J by 4 bases, with 21 bases between. Per germline, CDR1 SGHRS and CDR2 YFSETQ.

CDR3 loop: CASSLLGSGNTIYF. DNA for the CDR3: TGCGCCAGCAGCCTCTTGGGGTCTGGAAACACCATATATTTT. The V gene is TRBV5-1, the J gene TRBJ1-3; D is uncertain. The CDR3 is 14 residues long. Germline values: CDR1 SGHRS, CDR2 YFSETQ. The V end was cut by 4 bases, the J end by 1 base, with 9 bases between.

The chain combines TRBV6-1 with TRBJ1-1; perhaps TRBD1 as D (5 bases). Trimming shortened V by 2 bases and J by 1 base, and 11 bases separated the two germline ends. From germline, CDR1 is MNHNS and CDR2 SASEGT. The CDR3 has 15 amino acids. CDR3 sequence reads: CASSERGAGNTEAFF. The CDR3 nucleotides read TGTGCCAGCAGTGAACGTGGGGCAGGGAACACTGAAGCTTTCTTT.

The chain links TRBV5-6 to TRBJ2-7, with D perhaps TRBD2 (6 bases). This CDR3 is built from 14 residues. Germline CDR1 and CDR2: SGHDT and YYEEEE. The ends were cut back, 2 bases at V and 6 bases at J, with 15 bases in the middle. CDR3 in DNA: TGTGCCAGCAGCTTAGGAGGGGATTTCTTCGAGCAGTACTTC. As protein: CASSLGGDFFEQYF.

The rearrangement joins TRBV5-5 to TRBJ1-4; 10 bases map to TRBD1. Germline CDR1 and CDR2: SGHKS and YYEKEE (reference sequence). The CDR3 is 15 residues long. The junction had 4 bases not matched to a gene; V was cut back by 3 bases and J by 5 bases. In nucleotides, the CDR3 is TGTGCCAGCAGCTACTGGACAGGGGGGAATGAAAAACTGTTTTTT. This encodes CASSYWTGGNEKLFF.